The subject of this entry is one T cell receptor beta chain. This entry is derived from a study of blood T cell repertoires in COVID-19. Looking at the study overall: The origin of the acute and convalescent COVID-19 samples was the United States, Italy and Spain.

In the source study's methods: Estimates of nucleated cell counts were drawn from the amplification of reference gene primers. Profiling relied on immunoSEQ multiplex PCR, and the TCRdb table lists in-frame clones only, not all of them. V and J calls and clone size follow that table, whereas D and trimming were derived from the DNA. The top ten hold around 3.2% of the sample, which has 110,000 to 150,000 clones, about 89% seen once. The V segment lost 7 bases and the J segment 0 bases; nucleotides outside the gene matches: 6. The germline CDR1 and CDR2 sequences are SNHLY and FYNNEI. CDR3 size: 15 residues.

The TCR comes from a man in his sixties with active or convalescent COVID-19. Sample: peripheral blood. The chain recombines TRBV2 with TRBJ2-1; 7 bases are a match to TRBD2. The CDR3 sequence is CASTIGGSSYNEQFF. CDR3 sequence (DNA): TGTGCCAGCACGATCGGCGGGAGCTCCTACAATGAGCAGTTCTTC.